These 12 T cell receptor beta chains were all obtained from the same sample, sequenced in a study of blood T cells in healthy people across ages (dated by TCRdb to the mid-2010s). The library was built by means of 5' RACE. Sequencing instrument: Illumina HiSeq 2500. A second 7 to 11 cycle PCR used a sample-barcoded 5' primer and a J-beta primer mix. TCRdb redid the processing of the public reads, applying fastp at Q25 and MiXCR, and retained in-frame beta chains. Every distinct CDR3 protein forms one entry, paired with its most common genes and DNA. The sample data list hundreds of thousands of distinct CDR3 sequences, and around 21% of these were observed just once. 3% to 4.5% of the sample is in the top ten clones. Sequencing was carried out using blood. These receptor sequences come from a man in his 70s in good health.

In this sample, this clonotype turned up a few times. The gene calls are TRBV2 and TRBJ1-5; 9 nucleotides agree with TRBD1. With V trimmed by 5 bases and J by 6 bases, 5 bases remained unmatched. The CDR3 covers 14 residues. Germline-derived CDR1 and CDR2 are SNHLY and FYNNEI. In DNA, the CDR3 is TGTGCCAGCAGTCAAGACAGGGGGGGTCAGCCCCAGCATTTT. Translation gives CASSQDRGGQPQHF.

CDR3 protein: CASSKARLLAKNIQYF. For the CDR3, the DNA is TGTGCCAGCAGCAAAGCGCGCCTTCTAGCCAAAAACATTCAGTACTTC. The chain employs TRBV21-1 and TRBJ2-4. TRBV21-1 is termed a pseudogene. CDR3 size: 16 residues.

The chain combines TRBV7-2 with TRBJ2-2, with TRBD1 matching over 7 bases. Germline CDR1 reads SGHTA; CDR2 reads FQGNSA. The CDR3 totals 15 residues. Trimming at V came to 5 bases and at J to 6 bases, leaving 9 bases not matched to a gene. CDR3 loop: CASSPPGRGSGELFF. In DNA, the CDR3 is TGTGCCAGCAGCCCCCCCGGCAGGGGGTCCGGGGAGCTGTTTTTT.

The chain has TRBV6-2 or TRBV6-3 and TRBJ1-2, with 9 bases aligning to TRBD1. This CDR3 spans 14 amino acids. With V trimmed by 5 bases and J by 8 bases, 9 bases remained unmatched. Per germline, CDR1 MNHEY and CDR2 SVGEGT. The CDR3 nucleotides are TGTGCCAGCAGTAATCTGGGACAGGGACAAGGCTACACCTTC. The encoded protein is CASSNLGQGQGYTF.

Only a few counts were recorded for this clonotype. The CDR3, as DNA: TGTGCCATCAGGGGACTAGTCAGCACAGATACGCAGTATTTT. Its translation: CAIRGLVSTDTQYF. The chain uses TRBV10-3 and TRBJ2-3, with TRBD2 identical over 8 bases. The trim removed 6 bases at V and 0 bases at J, leaving 2 bases unmatched. Germline CDR1 is ENHRY and CDR2 is SYGVKD. The CDR3 contains 14 residues.

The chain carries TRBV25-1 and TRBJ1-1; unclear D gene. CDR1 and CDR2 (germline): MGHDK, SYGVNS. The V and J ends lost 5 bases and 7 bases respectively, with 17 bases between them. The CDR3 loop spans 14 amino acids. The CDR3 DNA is TGTGCCAGCAGTCCCGCAGGTGGGCAAGGTGAAGCTTTCTTT. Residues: CASSPAGGQGEAFF. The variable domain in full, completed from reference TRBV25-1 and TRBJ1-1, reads EADIYQTPRYLVIGTGKKITLECSQTMGHDKMYWYQQDPGMELHLIHYSYGVNSTEKGDLSSESTVSRIRTEHFPLTLESARPSHTSQYLCASSPAGGQGEAFFGQGTRLTVV.

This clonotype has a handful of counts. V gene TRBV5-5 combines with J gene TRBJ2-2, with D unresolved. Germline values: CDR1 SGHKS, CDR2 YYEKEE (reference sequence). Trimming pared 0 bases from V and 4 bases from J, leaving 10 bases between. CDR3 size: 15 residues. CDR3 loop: CASSLERATTGELFF. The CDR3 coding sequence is TGTGCCAGCAGCTTGGAAAGGGCTACCACCGGGGAGCTGTTTTTT.

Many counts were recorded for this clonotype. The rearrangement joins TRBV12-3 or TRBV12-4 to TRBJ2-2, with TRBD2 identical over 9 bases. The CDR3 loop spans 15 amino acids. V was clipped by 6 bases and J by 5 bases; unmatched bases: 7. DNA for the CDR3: TGTGCCAGCAGACCGGGACTAGCTGGTACCGGGGAGCTGTTTTTT. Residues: CASRPGLAGTGELFF.

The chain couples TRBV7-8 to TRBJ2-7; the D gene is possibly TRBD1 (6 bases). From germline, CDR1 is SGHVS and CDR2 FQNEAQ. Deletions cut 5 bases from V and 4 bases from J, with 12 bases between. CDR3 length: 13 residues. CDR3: CASSVRDKYEQYF. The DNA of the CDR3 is TGTGCCAGCAGCGTCCGGGACAAGTACGAGCAGTACTTC.

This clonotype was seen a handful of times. CDR3 sequence: CASSTQVQETQYF. DNA of the CDR3: TGTGCCAGCAGTACCCAGGTCCAGGAGACCCAGTACTTC. The chain couples TRBV12-3 or TRBV12-4 to TRBJ2-5; D gene ambiguous. There are 13 residues in the CDR3. Trimming shortened V by 5 bases and J by 5 bases, and 12 bases separated the two germline ends.

The CDR3 reads CASNPTGLSSGANVLTF. The CDR3 DNA reads as TGTGCCAGTAATCCGACAGGCCTGAGCTCTGGGGCCAACGTCCTGACTTTC. V gene TRBV19 combines with J gene TRBJ2-6, with a possible D match to TRBD1 (6 bases). Per germline, CDR1 LNHDA and CDR2 SQIVND (reference sequence). The length of the CDR3 is 17 residues. V was trimmed by 7 bases and J by 0 bases, leaving 16 bases between them.

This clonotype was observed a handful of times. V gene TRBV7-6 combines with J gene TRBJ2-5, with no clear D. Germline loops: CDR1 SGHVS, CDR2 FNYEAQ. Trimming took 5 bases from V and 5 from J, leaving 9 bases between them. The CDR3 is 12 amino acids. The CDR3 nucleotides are TGTGCCAGCAGCCACGGTCGGGAGACCCAGTACTTC. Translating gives CASSHGRETQYF.